A single sample gave rise to the 26 T cell receptor beta chains below, sequenced in a study of CD8+ T cells in alopecia areata. RNA, once extracted, was reverse transcribed into cDNA for use as the sequencing template. Method: immunoSEQ multiplex PCR; TCRdb's copy keeps in-frame clones and lacks some. This sample comprises over 100,000 clones, none seen once only. The specimen was lesional skin. The receptor source for this set is a C3H/HeJ mouse with alopecia areata. The strain's MHC: H2-k.

Notes on this clone: Mouse germline and gene names are used. The read ends 4 residues early relative to the CDR3; the germline J gene fills the gap. The chain is built from TRBV13-2 and TRBJ2-4; 8 bases match TRBD2. Trimming took 1 base from V and 0 from J; bases not matched to a gene: 4. In germline, CDR1 is NNHNN, CDR2 SYGAGS (reference sequence). The CDR3 has 16 residues. CDR3 DNA, as far as it was read: TGTGCCAGCGGTGATCTGGGGGGCTTAAGTCAAAAC. Its translation: CASGDLGGLSQN. In full, the CDR3 reads CASGDLGGLSQNTLYF.

This clone has at least ten counts. Gene names follow the mouse nomenclature. Read coverage stops 4 residues before the CDR3 terminus; the germline J gene supplies the remainder. V usage is TRBV13-3 and J usage is TRBJ2-1; no reliable D call. Germline CDR1 and CDR2: NNHDY and SYVADS. The CDR3 runs to 9 residues. CDR3 loop: CARTAEQFF. The covered CDR3 bases are TGTGCCAGGACAGCT.

In regard to this clone: Genes here carry mouse names. The read terminates 4 residues ahead of where the CDR3 ends, so the germline J gene completes it. The rearrangement links TRBV13-3 to TRBJ2-7, with 10 bases that match TRBD2. Germline lookup yields CDR1 NNHDY and CDR2 SYVADS. The CDR3 contains 14 residues. The chain's CDR3 is CASSAGLGVDEQYF. The CDR3 DNA, read in part, is TGTGCCAGCAGTGCTGGACTGGGGGTTGAT.

In its sample, this clone was seen many times. Mouse names are used for the genes. CDR3 amino acids: CASNTGDANSDYTF. The DNA read from the CDR3 is TGTGCCAGCAACACAGGGGATGCAAACTCC. The rearrangement joins TRBV13-3 to TRBJ1-2; 7 nucleotides agree with TRBD1. The CDR3 goes on 4 residues after the read ends, and that part is filled in from the germline J gene. Trimming removed 6 bases from V and 0 bases from J; junction bases left unmatched: 5. CDR3 length: 14 residues. The germline gives CDR1 NNHDY, CDR2 SYVADS.

This clone came up a few times. These gene names are mouse names. The CDR3 end falls 4 residues outside the read, so it is completed with the germline J gene. The chain has TRBV19 and TRBJ1-2; D unresolved. Germline V gene sequence: CDR1 FNHDT, CDR2 SITEND (reference sequence). This CDR3 is built from 10 residues. CDR3 bases read: TGTGCCAGCCAGGAGGGC. This codes for CASQEG. The full CDR3 is CASQEGDYTF.

As to this clone: The genes and germline here are from mouse. With the read ending 4 residues before the CDR3 end, the germline J gene is used to fill in that end. The V call is TRBV13-3, the J call TRBJ1-1; TRBD1 agrees at 7 bases. V shed 2 bases and J 4 bases; nucleotides not matched to a gene: 8. CDR3 length equals 15 residues. From germline, CDR1 is NNHDY and CDR2 SYVADS. Here the CDR3 reads CASSENRGAGTEVFF. The part of the CDR3 DNA that was read is TGTGCCAGCAGTGAAAACAGGGGAGCGGGCACA.

As concerns this clone: The listed genes are named as in mouse. The read falls 4 residues short of the CDR3 end, and the missing part is taken from the germline J gene. The V gene is TRBV13-3, the J gene TRBJ2-5; 7 bases are a match to TRBD2. Germline CDR1 reads NNHDY; CDR2 reads SYVADS. The CDR3 is 15 residues long. The trim removed 0 bases at V and 2 bases at J, leaving 3 bases unmatched. Incomplete CDR3 DNA: TGTGCCAGCAGTGATGTCCGGGGGGGCCAAGAC. It codes for CASSDVRGGQD. The entire CDR3 sequence reads CASSDVRGGQDTQYF.

A remark on this clone: Gene names denote mouse genes. With the read ending 4 residues before the CDR3 end, the germline J gene is used to fill in that end. The J gene is TRBJ1-1, the V gene TRBV1; D is possibly TRBD1 (5 bases). From germline, CDR1 is NSQYPW and CDR2 LRSPGD (reference sequence). The CDR3 spans 15 residues. Trimming took 0 bases from V and 2 from J, leaving 10 bases between them. CDR3 DNA, as far as it was read: TGCACCTGCAGTGCAGAGCAAAGGGGTAACACA. As protein: CTCSAEQRGNT. The full CDR3 is CTCSAEQRGNTEVFF.

The table lists this clone with a few counts. Germline and genes here are mouse. The sequence runs out 4 residues before the end of the CDR3; the remainder is reconstructed from the germline J gene. The same CDR3 is also encoded by other DNA sequences in this sample. V is TRBV1 and J is TRBJ2-7; 11 positions match TRBD2. J gave up 3 bases and V 0 bases, and 4 bases lay outside the gene matches. The CDR3 loop spans 16 amino acids. Germline V gives CDR1 NSQYPW, CDR2 LRSPGD (reference sequence). The CDR3 DNA, read in part, is TGCACCTGCAGTGCAGATCCCGGGACTGGGGGCTAT. Protein product: CTCSADPGTGGY. From start to end, the CDR3 is CTCSADPGTGGYEQYF. The complete variable domain, with remaining parts taken from reference TRBV1 and TRBJ2-7, reads VTLLEQNPRWRLVPRGQAVNLRCILKNSQYPWMSWYQQDLQKQLQWLFTLRSPGDKEVKSLPGADYLATRVTDTELRLQVANMSQGRTLYCTCSADPGTGGYEQYFGPGTRLTVL.

Concerning this clone: Mouse germline and gene names are used. The read terminates 4 residues ahead of where the CDR3 ends, so the germline J gene completes it. The chain is built from TRBV1 and TRBJ2-5, with 7 bases that match TRBD2. There are 14 residues in the CDR3. CDR1 is NSQYPW and CDR2 is LRSPGD in the germline V gene (reference sequence). The CDR3 loop reads CTCSAEGLLDTQYF. The DNA read from the CDR3 is TGCACCTGCAGTGCAGAGGGACTGCTGGAC.

This clone was seen many times. Gene names and germline match the mouse. The CDR3 end lies 4 residues beyond the end of the read and is filled in from the germline J gene. The V gene is TRBV13-3, the J gene TRBJ1-4; D is possibly TRBD1 (6 bases). Trimming removed 2 bases at V and 1 base at J, with 9 bases between. Germline CDR1 NNHDY, CDR2 SYVADS. This CDR3 is 15 amino acids long. The CDR3: CASSEGTSSNERLFF. CDR3 bases read: TGTGCCAGCAGTGAGGGGACATCTTCCAACGAA.

This clone was found a few times. Any gene name here is a mouse gene name. With the read ending 4 residues before the CDR3 end, the germline J gene is used to fill in that end. The V call is TRBV13-3, the J call TRBJ2-1, with 8 positions matching TRBD2. V lost 6 bases and J lost 6; bases outside the gene matches: 8. The CDR3 covers 14 residues. Germline V gene sequence: CDR1 NNHDY, CDR2 SYVADS. Partial CDR3 DNA: TGTGCCAGCAACGGCTGGGGGGAGGGTGCT. Protein sequence: CASNGWGEGA. The complete CDR3 protein is CASNGWGEGAEQFF.

A few counts support this clone. These gene names are mouse names. The read terminates 4 residues before the CDR3 end, so the remaining end is supplied by the germline J gene. The chain combines TRBV13-1 with TRBJ2-5, with no clear D. Trimming took off 0 bases at V and 0 bases at J, with 8 bases between the two ends. Per germline, CDR1 NSHNY and CDR2 SYGAGN. This CDR3 has 15 amino acids. CDR3 DNA (partial): TGTGCCAGCAGTGATGCCTACAGTAACCAAGAC. This codes for CASSDAYSNQD. The entire CDR3 is CASSDAYSNQDTQYF.

This clone was detected a few times. All gene names here are mouse names. Read coverage stops 4 residues before the CDR3 terminus; the germline J gene supplies the remainder. The chain couples TRBV13-1 to TRBJ1-1, with D perhaps TRBD1 (5 bases). CDR1 and CDR2 (germline): NSHNY, SYGAGN. There are 12 residues in the CDR3. The CDR3 bases that were read are TGTGCCAGCAGTGATCAGGGAGGA. Its translation: CASSDQGG. The whole CDR3 reads CASSDQGGEVFF.

As to this clone: These gene names are mouse names. The read finishes 4 residues shy of the CDR3 end, and the germline J gene is used to complete it. The chain joins TRBV13-1 to TRBJ1-4; D unresolved. Deletions cut 3 bases from V and 0 bases from J, with 6 bases between. Germline CDR1 and CDR2: NSHNY and SYGAGN. This CDR3 region has 14 residues. The CDR3 spells CASSGQLSNERLFF. The DNA read from the CDR3 is TGTGCCAGCAGTGGACAACTTTCCAACGAA. The whole variable domain, filled in from reference TRBV13-1 and TRBJ1-4, reads EAAVTQSPRNKVTVTGGNVTLSCRQTNSHNYMYWYRQDTGHGLRLIHYSYGAGNLRIGDVPDGYKATRTTQEDFFLLLELASPSQTSLYFCASSGQLSNERLFFGHGTKLSVL.

This clone was observed a few times. Genes here carry mouse names. CDR3 in amino acids: CASSSGTGEANTEVFF. The sequenced CDR3 bases are TGTGCCAGCAGCTCCGGGACAGGGGAGGCAAACACA. The rearrangement uses TRBV13-3 and TRBJ1-1, with TRBD1 identical over 10 bases. The CDR3 goes on 4 residues after the read ends, and that part is filled in from the germline J gene. The CDR3 runs 16 residues. Germline V CDR1 and CDR2: NNHDY, SYVADS. Losses at the gene ends were 5 bases for V and 0 bases for J; bases not matched to a gene: 7.

Regarding this clone: The gene names given are mouse names. With the read ending 4 residues before the CDR3 end, the germline J gene is used to fill in that end. V usage is TRBV17 and J usage is TRBJ2-1; 11 positions agree with TRBD1. The CDR3 sequence is 16 residues long. From germline, CDR1 is MNHDT and CDR2 YYDKIL. Trimming cost V 1 base and J 3 bases; bases outside gene matches: 2. The CDR3 region is CASSRAGTGGYAEQFF. CDR3 DNA (partial): TGTGCTAGCAGTAGAGCCGGGACAGGGGGCTATGCT.

For this clone: Genes here carry mouse names. Coverage ceases 4 residues before the CDR3 finishes, and the germline J gene fills in the end. V and J are TRBV29 and TRBJ2-7; tentative D call: TRBD1 (6 bases). The CDR3 has 14 residues. Trimming took 2 bases from V and 3 from J, leaving 11 bases between them. Germline values: CDR1 MSHET, CDR2 SYDVDS. The sequenced part of the CDR3 DNA is TGTGCTAGCAGTTTACGAGACAGGTTCTAT. Protein sequence: CASSLRDRFY. The full CDR3 reads CASSLRDRFYEQYF.

This clone was observed a few times. These gene names are mouse names. CDR3 protein: CASSGGLGKAEQFF. The CDR3 bases that were read are TGTGCCAGCAGTGGGGGACTGGGGAAGGCT. The chain recombines TRBV13-1 with TRBJ2-1; 10 nucleotides line up with TRBD2. The read is 4 residues too short to cover the CDR3 end, so that end is filled in from the germline J gene. Germline V lookup: CDR1 NSHNY, CDR2 SYGAGN. The CDR3 consists of 14 residues.

For this clone: The genes and germline here are from mouse. The read ends 4 residues shy of where the CDR3 ends; the end is completed using the germline J gene. This sequence joins TRBV13-2 and TRBJ2-4; TRBD2 aligns across 11 bases. This CDR3 spans 15 amino acids. Germline V gene sequence: CDR1 NNHNN, CDR2 SYGAGS (reference sequence). The part of the CDR3 DNA that was read is TGTGCCAGCGGTGATGCTGGGACTGGGGGAAAC. It codes for CASGDAGTGGN. The complete CDR3 reads CASGDAGTGGNTLYF.

This clone was detected ten times or more. Mouse gene names and germline throughout. The sequence runs out 4 residues before the end of the CDR3; the remainder is reconstructed from the germline J gene. J is TRBJ2-1 and V is TRBV13-3; 11 nucleotides line up with TRBD1. V trimming: 7 bases; J trimming: 3 bases; junction bases outside the gene matches: 3. The CDR3 runs 14 residues. The germline V gene encodes CDR1 NNHDY and CDR2 SYVADS. The part of the CDR3 DNA that was read is TGTGCCAGCGGGACAGGGGGATTCTATGCT. It yields the protein CASGTGGFYA. The CDR3 reads in full as CASGTGGFYAEQFF.

This clone was found a few times. Gene names are mouse gene names. The read falls 4 residues short of the CDR3 end, and the missing part is taken from the germline J gene. The chain links TRBV1 to TRBJ2-3, with 10 positions matching TRBD1. The CDR3 has 14 amino acids. The J segment lost 4 bases and the V segment lost 4 bases, leaving 2 bases of the junction unmatched. CDR1 is NSQYPW and CDR2 is LRSPGD in the germline V gene (reference sequence). The CDR3 sequence: CTCSGQGASETLYF. CDR3 bases read: TGCACCTGCAGTGGACAGGGGGCATCAGAA.

This clone appeared a few times. The gene names here belong to mouse. The read gets to within 4 residues of the CDR3 end, and the germline J gene fills in the rest. V is TRBV1 and J is TRBJ1-1, with D perhaps TRBD1 (6 bases). This CDR3 has 14 amino acids. Germline lookup yields CDR1 NSQYPW and CDR2 LRSPGD (reference sequence). V dropped 6 bases and J dropped 0 bases, with 11 bases sitting between them. The part of the CDR3 DNA that was read is TGCACCTGCAGGAGGGACACAGCAAACACA. Translation: CTCRRDTANT. The whole CDR3 protein reads CTCRRDTANTEVFF. The full variable domain, with the rest looked up from reference TRBV1 and TRBJ1-1, is VTLLEQNPRWRLVPRGQAVNLRCILKNSQYPWMSWYQQDLQKQLQWLFTLRSPGDKEVKSLPGADYLATRVTDTELRLQVANMSQGRTLYCTCRRDTANTEVFFGKGTRLTVV.

Only a few counts were recorded for this clone. The gene names here belong to mouse. The sequenced fragment ends 4 residues before the CDR3 boundary, so the rest is inferred from the germline J gene. The rearrangement links TRBV19 to TRBJ2-7; TRBD2 aligns across 10 bases. Germline V gene lookup returns CDR1 FNHDT and CDR2 SITEND (reference sequence). After removal of 4 bases from V and 0 bases from J, the junction contained 4 bases not matched to a gene. The CDR3 is 15 amino acids. The CDR3 region is CASSFRLGGSYEQYF. Partial CDR3 DNA: TGTGCCAGCAGTTTCCGACTGGGGGGCTCCTAT.

A remark on this clone: Any gene name here is a mouse gene name. Sequencing ends 4 residues short of the CDR3 end; the germline J gene provides the rest. The chain carries TRBV19 and TRBJ1-1, with 7 bases that match TRBD1. In germline, CDR1 is FNHDT, CDR2 SITEND (reference sequence). The CDR3 extends over 12 amino acids. The DNA read from the CDR3 is TGTGCCAGCAGTCCAGGACAGGTA. Encoded protein: CASSPGQV. The entire CDR3 protein is CASSPGQVEVFF.

In regard to this clone: The gene names given are mouse names. The read finishes 4 residues shy of the CDR3 end, and the germline J gene is used to complete it. The chain uses TRBV13-1 and TRBJ2-4, with TRBD2 matching over 8 bases. Germline CDR1 reads NSHNY; CDR2 reads SYGAGN. The CDR3 runs to 14 residues. Trimming cost V 5 bases and J 1 base; bases outside gene matches: 3. The CDR3: CASSPWGGQNTLYF. The sequenced part of the CDR3 DNA is TGTGCCAGCAGCCCCTGGGGGGGTCAAAAC.